The rows below give T cell receptor beta chains drawn from one sample of a study of OX40 agonist ivuxolimab in advanced cancers. Assay: immunoSEQ multiplex PCR; the TCRdb copy retains only in-frame clones and omits some. Of more than 50,000 clones listed, roughly three quarters are singletons. Here the sequenced sample was CD4+ or CD8+ T cells sorted from blood, taken in a trial of the OX40 agonist ivuxolimab. The source is an adult with an advanced solid tumor such as melanoma, head and neck, liver or kidney cancer. Each CDR3 is given with its conserved first and last residue. The D gene is left open where the match is weak. The size field is filled for only some rows; it gives once, few, many or a size class.

D gene,J gene,V gene,clone size,CDR3 protein,CDR3 DNA
TRBD2,TRBJ2-7,TRBV25-1,few,CASSDTPGTSGWDEQYF,TGTGCCAGCAGTGACACCCCGGGGACTAGCGGTTGGGACGAGCAGTACTTC
TRBD1,TRBJ1-2,TRBV18,.,CASSPWTGGYGYTF,TGTGCCAGCTCACCTTGGACAGGGGGATATGGCTACACCTTC
.,TRBJ2-3,TRBV7-3,.,CASSPRHRTSTDTQYF,TGTGCCAGCAGCCCAAGGCATCGGACTAGCACAGATACGCAGTATTTT
.,TRBJ1-1,TRBV30,.,CAWSRYSGFMNTEAFF,TGTGCCTGGAGTCGGTACTCGGGATTCATGAACACTGAAGCTTTCTTT
.,TRBJ2-7,TRBV7-3,.,CASSLSSLSYEQYF,TGTGCCAGCAGCTTATCTTCGCTTTCCTACGAGCAGTACTTC
.,TRBJ1-5,TRBV2,.,CASSEARTVSNQPQHF,TGTGCCAGCAGTGAAGCTCGGACAGTTAGCAATCAGCCCCAGCATTTT
.,TRBJ2-3,TRBV2,.,CASRRVPGQDTQYF,TGTGCCAGCAGGCGGGTTCCCGGCCAAGATACGCAGTATTTT
.,TRBJ1-4,TRBV5-6,.,CASSLRGGKLFF,TGTGCCAGCAGCTTGCGGGGTGGAAAACTGTTTTTT
.,TRBJ1-2,TRBV14,.,CASSSQGVDGYTF,TGTGCCAGCAGCTCACAGGGAGTGGATGGCTACACCTTC
.,TRBJ1-4,TRBV7-9,few,CASSLDWVFEKLFF,TGTGCCAGCAGCTTAGATTGGGTTTTTGAAAAACTGTTTTTT
TRBD1,TRBJ1-5,TRBV29-1,.,CSVTTGGPDSNQPQHF,TGCAGCGTAACGACAGGGGGACCTGATAGCAATCAGCCCCAGCATTTT
.,TRBJ2-1,TRBV7-2,.,CASTPLAGEQFF,TGTGCCAGCACCCCACTAGCTGGGGAGCAGTTCTTC
.,TRBJ2-3,TRBV10-2,.,CASSETSTDTQYF,TGCGCCAGCAGTGAGACTAGCACAGATACGCAGTATTTT
.,TRBJ1-4,TRBV19,.,CASSIGTVNEKLFF,TGTGCCAGTAGTATTGGGACGGTGAATGAAAAACTGTTTTTT
TRBD1,TRBJ1-4,TRBV6-5,.,CASSVRQGLREKLFF,TGTGCCAGCAGTGTTCGACAGGGCCTGAGGGAAAAACTGTTCTTT
.,TRBJ1-5,TRBV15,.,CATSKSASQPQHF,TGTGCCACCAGCAAGAGCGCCAGCCAGCCCCAGCATTTT
.,TRBJ2-7,TRBV15,few,CATSSPGGNSYEQYF,TGTGCCACCAGCAGTCCAGGGGGGAACTCCTACGAGCAGTACTTC
TRBD1,TRBJ1-2,TRBV6-6,.,CASRLQGQGNYGYTF,TGTGCCAGCAGACTCCAGGGACAGGGCAACTATGGCTACACCTTC
.,TRBJ1-2,TRBV7-8,.,CASSQGSNPDYGYTF,TGTGCCAGCAGCCAAGGGAGCAACCCCGACTATGGCTACACCTTC
TRBD1,TRBJ2-6,TRBV7-9,.,CASSFNRGLVGANVLTF,TGTGCCAGCAGCTTTAACAGGGGGCTTGTTGGGGCCAACGTCCTGACTTTC
.,TRBJ2-7,TRBV4-2,.,CASSQVLGGSYEQYF,TGTGCCAGCAGCCAAGTTTTGGGGGGCTCCTACGAGCAGTACTTC
.,TRBJ1-3,TRBV7-8,.,CASSYRDYRALANSGNTIYF,TGTGCCAGCAGTTACCGAGATTACAGGGCCCTCGCAAATTCTGGAAACACCATATATTTT
.,TRBJ2-1,TRBV5-1,.,CASSFPGGNEQFF,TGCGCCAGCAGCTTCCCCGGGGGCAATGAGCAGTTCTTC